This T cell receptor (beta chain) was documented in a study of CD8+ T cells in alopecia areata. This CDR3 comprises 14 residues. With 4 bases clipped from V and 7 bases from J, the junction kept 3 bases outside the gene matches. The V gene's germline CDR1 is SGHNT and CDR2 YYREEE (reference sequence). Extracted RNA was reverse transcribed into cDNA, the sequencing template. The assay was immunoSEQ multiplex PCR, and TCRdb's table has in-frame clones only and misses some. The table has roughly 120,000 clones, less than 80% seen once. The receptor comes from a human donor in good health. The material sequenced was CD4+ T cells sorted from blood. The chain employs TRBV5-4 and TRBJ2-2, with 11 bases fitting TRBD2. The chain's CDR3 is CASSQGLAVGELFF. The DNA of the CDR3 is TGTGCCAGCAGCCAGGGACTAGCGGTCGGGGAGCTGTTTTTT.